A single TCR beta chain is shown here with its context. Germline is not matched at one junction end, which may reflect a read error. This entry is derived from a study of blood T cell repertoires in COVID-19. Study information: T cells, B-cell-depleted T cells, or PBMCs supplied cDNA or gDNA.

Per the original data handling: Cell counts per sample came from amplifying reference gene primers. The protocol was immunoSEQ multiplex PCR, while the TCRdb copy is restricted to in-frame clones and leaves out a portion. That table supplies the V and J calls and clone size; D and trimming were determined from the DNA. The sample has around 170,000 clones, about 80% seen once. Participants, about 18 to 100 years old, spanned fewer than 25 US areas. Germline assignment: CDR1 SSHAT and CDR2 FNYEAQ (reference sequence). This CDR3 is built from 15 residues. The sequence was collected from a man over 45 who had recovered from COVID-19. Sequencing was carried out using PBMCs or T cells enriched from blood (not recorded which). This chain connects TRBV7-7 to TRBJ1-3; the D is unclear. CDR3 sequence (DNA): TGTGCTAGCAGCTTAGATTCACACTCTGGAAACACCATATATTTT. Protein: CASSLDSHSGNTIYF.